This TCR beta chain was profiled in a study of T cell repertoires in cytomegalovirus infection. For the study at large: Matching HLA type and CMV infection were both indicated by public TCR beta signatures. Study observations and caveats: Carriage of CMV together with the relevant HLA was identifiable through cumulative public TCR beta family frequency. It was HLA-C-restricted CMV-specific TCR beta clonotypes that dominated the response ex vivo.

In the case of this clonotype: Its cognate antigen is unknown.

The germline CDR1 and CDR2 sequences are MNHGY and SAAAGT. CDR3 length equals 14 residues. Germline trimming cut 7 bases from V and 4 bases from J; bases unmatched to any gene: 10. One entry per CDR3 protein, called by TCRdb with MiXCR from the reads. Of roughly 180,000 distinct CDR3 sequences in the sample, roughly 22% were seen once. The J gene is TRBJ2-7, the V gene TRBV6-8, with 7 bases matching TRBD1. The TCR was taken from a human donor in good health (CMV status not recorded). Some clones in this sample may be carry-over from other donors' samples. The sample here was CD8+ T cells from cultured PBMCs, taken from culture after CMV antigen stimulation. Here the CDR3 reads CASTPPATGYEQYF. In nucleotides, the CDR3 is TGTGCCAGCACCCCACCCGCGACAGGGTACGAGCAGTACTTC.